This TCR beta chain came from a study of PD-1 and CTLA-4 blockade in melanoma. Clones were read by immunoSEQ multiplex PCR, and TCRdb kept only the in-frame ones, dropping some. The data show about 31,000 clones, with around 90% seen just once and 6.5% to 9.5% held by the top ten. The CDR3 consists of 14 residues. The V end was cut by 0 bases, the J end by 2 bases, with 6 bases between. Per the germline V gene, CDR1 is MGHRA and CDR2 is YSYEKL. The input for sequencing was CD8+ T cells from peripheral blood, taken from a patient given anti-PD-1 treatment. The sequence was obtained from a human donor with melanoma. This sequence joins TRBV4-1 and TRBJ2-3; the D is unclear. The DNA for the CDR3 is TGCGCCAGCAGCCAAGAATCAGTCACAGATACGCAGTATTTT. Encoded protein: CASSQESVTDTQYF.